This TCR beta chain originates from a study of T cell clones after liver transplantation. Study-level background: Tolerance: complete withdrawal held at least one year, liver enzymes staying within twice normal.

Germline loops: CDR1 SGHNT, CDR2 YENEEA. This CDR3 spans 13 amino acids. V dropped 1 base and J dropped 8; count of bases not matched to a gene: 0. The method was immunoSEQ multiplex PCR; TCRdb's version includes in-frame clones alone and lacks a portion of them. The table lists tens of thousands of clones, over 90% of them singletons. J is TRBJ2-4 and V is TRBV11-3; 9 bases are a match to TRBD1. The material sequenced was CD4+ T cells from blood, taken around 25 months after liver transplant. The sequence came from a human patient who received a liver transplant. Some T cells may have come from the graft donor. As DNA, the CDR3 is TGTGCCAGCAGCTTAGGGACAGGGGACATTCAGTACTTC. This sequence encodes CASSLGTGDIQYF. Together with reference TRBV11-3 and TRBJ2-4, the CDR3 gives the full variable domain: EAGVVQSPRYKIIEKKQPVAFWCNPISGHNTLYWYLQNLGQGPELLIRYENEEAVDDSQLPKDRFSAERLKGVDSTLKIQPAELGDSAVYLCASSLGTGDIQYFGAGTRLSVL.